The 27 T cell receptor beta chains below come from one sample, sequenced in a study of cytomegalovirus exposure and HLA in healthy donors. The primer mix had 60 Vbeta and 13 Jbeta primers. Assay: immunoSEQ multiplex PCR; the TCRdb copy retains only in-frame clones and omits some. The repertoire has 150,000 to 180,000 clones, more than 75% of them found once; the top ten carry roughly 7.1%. Sequenced: PBMCs. The source is a man younger than 45 in good health and CMV-seropositive.

The chain is built from TRBV5-6 and TRBJ1-4, with 8 bases fitting TRBD1. The CDR3 is 13 residues long. V shed 4 bases and J 7 bases; nucleotides not matched to a gene: 3. The germline CDR1 and CDR2 sequences are SGHDT and YYEEEE. CDR3 sequence (DNA): TGTGCCAGCAGCCTACAGGGGGGTGAAAAACTGTTTTTT. It translates to CASSLQGGEKLFF.

This chain connects TRBV28 to TRBJ1-4, with TRBD1 as a possible D gene (5 bases). This CDR3 spans 13 amino acids. V shed 5 bases and J shed 7 bases, with 11 bases lying between them. Germline V CDR1 and CDR2: MDHEN, SYDVKM. Here the CDR3 reads CASSVGTGEKLFF. CDR3 in DNA: TGTGCCAGCAGTGTGGGGACTGGTGAAAAACTGTTTTTT.

This sequence joins TRBV19 and TRBJ2-6; 8 nucleotides line up with TRBD2. The CDR3 sequence is 17 residues long. V lost 3 bases, J lost 0 bases, and 4 bases stayed unmatched. CDR1 is LNHDA, CDR2 SQIVND, per germline (reference sequence). CDR3 nucleotide sequence: TGTGCCAGTAGTATCGGGGGGGTTAGCTCTGGGGCCAACGTCCTGACTTTC. Translation: CASSIGGVSSGANVLTF.

J is TRBJ1-1 and V is TRBV4-1, with 8 bases lining up with TRBD1. V was pared by 2 bases and J by 4 bases, with 3 bases of the junction left unmatched. The CDR3 spans 14 residues. In germline, CDR1 is MGHRA, CDR2 YSYEKL. CDR3 loop: CASSQIQGVTEAFF. CDR3 nucleotides: TGCGCCAGCAGCCAAATACAGGGGGTCACTGAAGCTTTCTTT.

V is TRBV4-2 and J is TRBJ1-2; D unresolved. The V gene's germline CDR1 is LGHNA and CDR2 YNFKEQ. The CDR3 runs 13 residues. V lost 5 bases and J 4 bases, leaving 11 bases between the germline ends. The CDR3 reads CASSSQRIYGYTF. The CDR3, as DNA: TGTGCCAGCAGCTCACAGAGAATCTATGGCTACACCTTC.

The chain has TRBV7-2 and TRBJ2-5, with D uncertain. Trimming removed 7 bases from V and 2 bases from J, with 14 bases in between. There are 14 residues in the CDR3. From germline, CDR1 is SGHTA and CDR2 FQGNSA. CDR3 region: CASIAGPLQETQYF. CDR3 DNA sequence: TGTGCCAGCATTGCTGGGCCGTTACAAGAGACCCAGTACTTC.

CDR3 protein: CASSLYNEQFF. The CDR3 DNA sequence: TGTGCCAGCAGCCTATACAATGAGCAGTTCTTC. The rearrangement uses TRBV14 and TRBJ2-1; D gene uncertain. This CDR3 is 11 amino acids long. Trimming removed 4 bases at V and 4 bases at J, with 2 bases between. Germline V gene sequence: CDR1 SGHDN, CDR2 FVKESK. Full variable domain (outside the CDR3, taken from reference TRBV14 and TRBJ2-1): EAGVTQFPSHSVIEKGQTVTLRCDPISGHDNLYWYRRVMGKEIKFLLHFVKESKQDESGMPNNRFLAERTGGTYSTLKVQPAELEDSGVYFCASSLYNEQFFGPGTRLTVL.

The chain links TRBV7-9 to TRBJ1-1, with 8 bases fitting TRBD1. The germline gives CDR1 SEHNR, CDR2 FQNEAQ (reference sequence). The CDR3 consists of 15 residues. The junction had 7 bases not matched to a gene; V was cut back by 6 bases and J by 1 base. This CDR3 reads CASSFLQGGNTEAFF. The CDR3 DNA is TGTGCCAGCAGTTTCTTACAGGGGGGGAACACTGAAGCTTTCTTT.

V usage is TRBV11-2 and J usage is TRBJ1-2, with D hard to call. The germline gives CDR1 SGHAT, CDR2 FQNNGV. V was shortened by 5 bases and J by 4 bases, with 8 bases between the two germline ends. The CDR3 extends over 12 amino acids. The CDR3 bases are TGTGCCAGCAGCCAAGAAGCCTATGGCTACACCTTC. This encodes CASSQEAYGYTF. The complete variable domain, with remaining parts taken from reference TRBV11-2 and TRBJ1-2, reads EAGVAQSPRYKIIEKRQSVAFWCNPISGHATLYWYQQILGQGPKLLIQFQNNGVVDDSQLPKDRFSAERLKGVDSTLKIQPAKLEDSAVYLCASSQEAYGYTFGSGTRLTVV.

V and J are TRBV5-1 and TRBJ1-1, with TRBD1 as a possible D gene (6 bases). V was cut by 4 bases and J by 1 base, with 11 bases left in between. This CDR3 spans 14 amino acids. The germline CDR1 and CDR2 sequences are SGHRS and YFSETQ. The CDR3 DNA reads TGCGCCAGCAGCCCCATGACAGGGAACACTGAAGCTTTCTTT. Its translation is CASSPMTGNTEAFF.

The J gene is TRBJ1-3, the V gene TRBV19, with 7 bases identical to TRBD1. This CDR3 is built from 14 residues. Trimming removed 5 bases from V and 5 bases from J; junction bases left unmatched: 6. The germline gives CDR1 LNHDA, CDR2 SQIVND (reference sequence). The CDR3 spells CASSADRDRNTIYF. For the CDR3, the DNA is TGTGCCAGTAGTGCTGACAGGGACCGAAACACCATATATTTT.

The chain employs TRBV7-9 and TRBJ2-7; 8 positions agree with TRBD1. The V gene end was trimmed by 5 bases and the J gene end by 3 bases; junction bases not matched to a gene: 9. The CDR3 length is 15 residues. Germline CDR1 SEHNR, CDR2 FQNEAQ (reference sequence). The CDR3 DNA follows: TGTGCCAGCAGCCCTGGACAGGGTTTGGGCTACGAGCAGTACTTC. Amino acid sequence: CASSPGQGLGYEQYF.

This chain links TRBV11-2 with TRBJ2-7, with D perhaps TRBD2 (7 bases). V was trimmed by 3 bases and J by 2 bases, leaving 23 bases between them. Germline V gene sequence: CDR1 SGHAT, CDR2 FQNNGV. CDR3 size: 18 residues. The chain's CDR3 is CASSFLRGGQGPTYEQYF. For the CDR3, the DNA is TGTGCCAGCAGCTTCCTGAGGGGGGGGCAGGGGCCCACCTACGAGCAGTACTTC.

The chain uses TRBV11-2 and TRBJ2-5; 7 bases fit TRBD2. This CDR3 comprises 16 residues. The germline V gene encodes CDR1 SGHAT and CDR2 FQNNGV. The V segment lost 5 bases and the J segment 5 bases; nucleotides outside the gene matches: 14. CDR3 amino acids: CASSLNWVGSGETQYF. For the CDR3, the DNA is TGTGCCAGCAGCCTAAACTGGGTTGGTAGCGGGGAGACCCAGTACTTC.

The chain combines TRBV19 with TRBJ1-5; D is unclear. Trimming pared 4 bases from V and 0 bases from J, leaving 7 bases between. Germline CDR1 reads LNHDA; CDR2 reads SQIVND (reference sequence). The CDR3 has 14 residues. CDR3 coding DNA: TGTGCCAGTAGTAGCGCATATAGCAATCAGCCCCAGCATTTT. It specifies CASSSAYSNQPQHF. The complete variable domain, with remaining parts taken from reference TRBV19 and TRBJ1-5, reads DGGITQSPKYLFRKEGQNVTLSCEQNLNHDAMYWYRQDPGQGLRLIYYSQIVNDFQKGDIAEGYSVSREKKESFPLTVTSAQKNPTAFYLCASSSAYSNQPQHFGDGTRLSIL.

This chain connects TRBV30 to TRBJ2-5, with 9 bases matching TRBD2. Gene TRBJ2-7 matches the end of the DNA better, so the J call may be wrong. Germline CDR1 is GTSNPN and CDR2 is SVGIG (reference sequence). There are 11 residues in the CDR3. The CDR3 spells CAWTSGIEQYF. DNA for the CDR3: TGTGCCTGGACTAGCGGGATCGAGCAGTACTTC.

V is TRBV2 and J is TRBJ1-2; TRBD1 matches 9 bases. This CDR3 contains 14 residues. CDR1 is SNHLY, CDR2 FYNNEI, per germline. V gave up 10 bases and J gave up 5 bases; unmatched junction bases: 11. CDR3 sequence (DNA): TGTGCCACCGTGACCGGGACAGGGTCTTATGGCTACACCTTC. Translating it yields CATVTGTGSYGYTF.

This clone was counted once. The rearrangement links TRBV2 to TRBJ2-6, with D perhaps TRBD2 (5 bases). V was clipped by 6 bases and J by 0 bases, with 18 bases between them. CDR3 size: 18 residues. Per the germline V gene, CDR1 is SNHLY and CDR2 is FYNNEI. CDR3 in amino acids: CASRLGALIGSGANVLTF. In DNA form, the CDR3 reads TGTGCCAGCAGATTGGGAGCGCTTATCGGCTCTGGGGCCAACGTCCTGACTTTC. The whole variable domain, remainder taken from reference TRBV2 and TRBJ2-6, is EPEVTQTPSHQVTQMGQEVILRCVPISNHLYFYWYRQILGQKVEFLVSFYNNEISEKSEIFDDQFSVERPDGSNFTLKIRSTKLEDSAMYFCASRLGALIGSGANVLTFGAGSRLTVL.

J is TRBJ2-7 and V is TRBV6-1, with 8 nucleotides matching TRBD2. Looked up from germline, CDR1 is MNHNS and CDR2 is SASEGT. The CDR3 length is 14 residues. V lost 3 bases and J lost 6; bases outside the gene matches: 7. The CDR3 reads CASSDGTRVREQYF. The CDR3 DNA follows: TGTGCCAGCAGTGACGGGACTAGAGTTCGCGAGCAGTACTTC.

The J gene is TRBJ2-7, the V gene TRBV5-1, with no clear D. This CDR3 comprises 13 residues. In germline, CDR1 is SGHRS, CDR2 YFSETQ. V gave up 5 bases and J gave up 3 bases, with 12 bases separating them. Written as DNA, the CDR3 is TGCGCCAGCAGTCCGGCCGACAACTACGAGCAGTACTTC. As protein: CASSPADNYEQYF.

This sequence joins TRBV29-1 and TRBJ1-1, with 10 bases lining up with TRBD1. In germline, CDR1 is SQVTM, CDR2 ANQGSEA. The V gene end was trimmed by 5 bases and the J gene end by 5 bases; junction bases not matched to a gene: 5. The CDR3 runs to 13 residues. CDR3 residues: CSVRQGAGTEAFF. CDR3 nucleotides: TGCAGCGTTAGACAGGGGGCAGGAACTGAAGCTTTCTTT. The entire variable domain, with the rest obtained from reference TRBV29-1 and TRBJ1-1, is as follows: SAVISQKPSRDICQRGTSLTIQCQVDSQVTMMFWYRQQPGQSLTLIATANQGSEATYESGFVIDKFPISRPNLTFSTLTVSNMSPEDSSIYLCSVRQGAGTEAFFGQGTRLTVV.

Only one count was recorded for this clone. This chain joins TRBV6-6 and TRBJ2-2, with 9 bases aligning to TRBD2. This CDR3 spans 16 amino acids. Unmatched junction bases numbered 6, after V lost 2 bases and J lost 5 bases. Germline-derived CDR1 and CDR2 are MNHNY and SVGAGI (reference sequence). DNA of the CDR3: TGTGCCAGCAGTTACACCCGGCTAGCGGGGACCGGGGAGCTGTTTTTT. Its protein product is CASSYTRLAGTGELFF.

The CDR3 DNA sequence: TGTGCCTGGAAGACAGGGTACAATGAGCAGTTCTTC. Protein: CAWKTGYNEQFF. The V call is TRBV30, the J call TRBJ2-1; 7 bases are shared with TRBD1. V was pared by 4 bases and J by 4 bases, with 1 base of the junction left unmatched. CDR1 is GTSNPN, CDR2 SVGIG, per germline (reference sequence). The CDR3 has 12 amino acids. Complete variable domain (other parts from reference TRBV30 and TRBJ2-1): SQTIHQWPATLVQPVGSPLSLECTVEGTSNPNLYWYRQAAGRGLQLLFYSVGIGQISSEVPQNLSASRPQDRQFILSSKKLLLSDSGFYLCAWKTGYNEQFFGPGTRLTVL.

The chain has TRBV5-1 and TRBJ2-2, with TRBD1 matching 10 bases. The CDR3 is made up of 15 amino acids. Germline CDR1 reads SGHRS; CDR2 reads YFSETQ. V dropped 0 bases and J dropped 6; count of bases not matched to a gene: 2. In nucleotides, the CDR3 is TGCGCCAGCAGCTTGGGCGGACAGGGGGCCGGGGAGCTGTTTTTT. Translating gives CASSLGGQGAGELFF.

The chain uses TRBV14 and TRBJ1-3; D gene ambiguous. V was clipped by 1 base and J by 8 bases, with 6 bases between them. CDR1 and CDR2 (germline): SGHDN, FVKESK. The CDR3 covers 12 residues. The CDR3 reads CASSQVQDTIYF. The CDR3 nucleotides read TGTGCCAGCAGCCAAGTGCAGGACACCATATATTTT.

V gene TRBV4-1 combines with J gene TRBJ2-7; 13 positions agree with TRBD2. V shed 1 base, J shed 7 bases, and the junction held 4 bases outside the gene matches. The CDR3 runs 15 residues. In germline, CDR1 is MGHRA, CDR2 YSYEKL. In nucleotides, the CDR3 is TGCGCCAGCAGCCAAGCGTCGGGACTAGCGGGGGAGCAGTACTTC. Amino acids: CASSQASGLAGEQYF.

This clone was counted between two and nine times. This chain links TRBV6-5 with TRBJ2-3, with D perhaps matching TRBD1 (6 bases). Trimming pared 8 bases from V and 5 bases from J, leaving 8 bases between. This CDR3 spans 11 amino acids. Germline CDR1 and CDR2: MNHEY and SVGAGI. The CDR3: CASSRGDTQYF. The CDR3 coding sequence is TGTGCCAGCTCCAGGGGAGATACGCAGTATTTT.